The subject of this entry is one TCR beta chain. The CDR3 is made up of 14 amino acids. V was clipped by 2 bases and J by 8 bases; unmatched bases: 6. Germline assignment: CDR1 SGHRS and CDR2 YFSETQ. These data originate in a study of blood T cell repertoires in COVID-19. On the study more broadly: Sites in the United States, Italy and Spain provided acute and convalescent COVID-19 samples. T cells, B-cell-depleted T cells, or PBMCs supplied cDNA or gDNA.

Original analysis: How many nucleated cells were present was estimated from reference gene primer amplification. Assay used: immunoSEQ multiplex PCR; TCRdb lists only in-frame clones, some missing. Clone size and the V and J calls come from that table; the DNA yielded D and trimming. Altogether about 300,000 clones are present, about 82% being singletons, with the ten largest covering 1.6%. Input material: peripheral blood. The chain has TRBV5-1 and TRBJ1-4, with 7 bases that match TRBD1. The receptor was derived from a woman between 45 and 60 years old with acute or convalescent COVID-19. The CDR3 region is CASSLQGIGEKLFF. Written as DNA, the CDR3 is TGCGCCAGCAGCTTACAGGGGATAGGGGAAAAACTGTTTTTT.